This paragraph reports one TCR beta chain. It has no known antigen specificity. Per-nucleotide qualities are absent, and no much larger clonotype sits a single base away. These data belong to a study of HIV-infected children after antiretroviral therapy interruption (dated by TCRdb to between 2019 and 2020). For the study in its entirety: The study included eight children, four on planned treatment interruption and four on continuous treatment, and all eight had a CD4+ count above 500 and a viral load below 50 copies/ml. A median age of roughly 10 years was recorded in the interruption group, and a median age of around 8 years was recorded in the continuous treatment group. Most participating children had recorded exposure to EBV and CMV. Samples from the interruption arm were taken at week 0, at week 12, at the end of interruption (week 24 or 48), and about 3 years after the study ended. In the continuous-treatment arm, samples from corresponding weeks 0, 48 and 150 were analyzed. TCR repertoires were compared between children on planned treatment interruption and children on continuous antiretroviral treatment, alongside thymic output measurements. Summary of the overall study and its limitations: Minor non-naive CD45RA+ populations such as EMRA or stem memory cells might have been included among the sorted CD45RA+ naive cells. In naive CD4+ repertoires of PTI patients, reduced CDR3 sharing between time points was observed after interruption began, whereas many sequences were found to be shared between end of interruption and 3 years later. An increase in the naive CD4+ Gini coefficient was observed by the end of treatment interruption, suggesting clonal expansion, and a return to baseline was observed by 3 years. The low number of patients is regarded as a limitation, and the data should be interpreted with caution.

Sequences SQVTM (CDR1) and ANQGSEA (CDR2) are obtained from the germline V gene. From the cysteine through the phenylalanine, the CDR3 covers 14 amino acids. Of the read, only the CDR3 DNA is kept; its 42 bases are in frame from base 1. V was cut back by 3 bases and J by 3 bases, leaving a gap of 13 bases between them. What this sample's treatment or condition label stands for: PENTA 11 planned treatment interruption arm or continuous ART arm. The participants, all children from the United Kingdom aged 2 to 15 years, had been on at least three-drug ART for a minimum of 24 weeks. Cryopreserved PBMCs containing at least 5 million viable cells were needed, and a few candidate patients were excluded because their viable PBMC yield was low. Using a FACSAria III cell sorter, naive CD4+ CD45RA+ CD45RO- T cells were FACS-sorted out of thawed PBMCs. After sorting, the cells were fixed and RNA was extracted first with the RNeasy FFPE kit and then with the RNeasy Micro kit.

Library construction relied on 3' RACE. TCR libraries were generated from RNA by a 3' RACE protocol incorporating unique molecular identifiers so that PCR amplification bias could be corrected. Amplicon libraries were pooled in groups of up to 12 and sequenced on an Illumina MiSeq using v2 2x250 paired-end chemistry. The authors' analysis ran thus. Reads were processed with Decombinator to assign V and J genes and CDR3, with barcode-based error and PCR bias correction. Repertoires were subsampled to equal depth before Gini coefficient calculation using the R ineq package. CDR3 similarity was assessed with GLIPH, Hamming distance and a shared triplet metric. In TCRdb, the public reads were trimmed at Q25 with fastp and aligned with MiXCR, with productive beta chains retained. One record per CDR3 amino acid sequence lists the most common genes and DNA. TCRdb, not the original authors, processed these V and J calls. The sample includes some 90,000 distinct CDR3 sequences, with around 6.9% observed a single time. 0.85% to 1.2% of the sample is held by the ten biggest clonotypes.

Sequencing used CD45RA+ CD4+ T cells from PBMCs, pooled from several time points, obtained from a donor given antiretroviral therapy, either interrupted or continuous. The cell subset or site label here, explained by the study, means: naive CD4+ CD45RA+ CD45RO- T cells. The sequence derives from a pool of human donors with HIV. The chain couples TRBV29-1 to TRBJ2-3; perhaps TRBD1 is the D gene, with 6 bases matching. In nucleotide form, the sequence is TGCAGCGTTGACAGGGGTAGTCCGACAGATACGCAGTATTTT. Protein translation: CSVDRGSPTDTQYF.